This T cell receptor (beta chain) was obtained from a study of T-cell memory formation after mild COVID-19. Overall study context: Largely donor-specific sequence clusters came from a couple of donors.

TCRdb re-called the 5' RACE reads through MiXCR, storing one row per CDR3 protein. The repertoire holds about 240,000 distinct CDR3 sequences, with 7.5% to 10% as singletons. Points from the study as a whole: The finding that pre-infection memory included some responding clones suggested that cross-reactive memory joined. Shrinking CD4+ clones were chiefly CM and EM; CD8+ ones were chiefly EMRA.

This clonotype was counted ten times or more. Its antigen is undetermined. The CDR3 contains 14 residues. Germline V lookup: CDR1 LNHNV, CDR2 YYDKDF (reference sequence). Between the trimmed V and J ends, which lost 0 bases and 8 bases, there was a span of 13 bases. Sequencing used PBMCs or a T cell subset sorted from them (not recorded which). This sequence joins TRBV15 and TRBJ1-2; D gene ambiguous. The sequence was collected from a man younger than 35 who had mild COVID-19 (a few samples of this study predate the infection). Cell type and time point are not known. The CDR3 coding sequence is TGTGCCACCAGCAGAGACAGGCAAGGCTACGGCTACACCTTC. Amino acids: CATSRDRQGYGYTF.